This TCR beta chain was captured by sequencing in a study of CD4 and CD8 cells across lung adenocarcinoma regions. TCRdb used MiXCR to reprocess the PCR reads, holding one entry per CDR3 protein. The top ten hold approximately 20% of the sample, which has approximately 9,000 distinct CDR3 sequences, over 35% seen once. V was clipped by 2 bases and J by 8 bases, with 13 bases between them. The CDR3 totals 14 residues. CDR1 is LGHDT and CDR2 is YNNKEL in the germline V gene (reference sequence). Localized lung adenocarcinoma, a non-small cell lung cancer, affected the donors. The receptor was isolated from a female donor with lung adenocarcinoma. The CD4 and CD8 labels of this study may be unreliable. The chain recombines TRBV3-1 with TRBJ2-1; D ambiguous. Sequencing was carried out using CD4+ T cells from the margin of a lung tumor. CDR3 sequence reads: CASSQSLTIDEQFF. DNA of the CDR3: TGTGCCAGCAGCCAATCCTTGACGATCGATGAGCAGTTCTTC.